Listed below are T cell receptor beta chains from one sample, sequenced in a study of blood T cells in healthy people across ages. MiXCR, applied by TCRdb to the 5' RACE reads, yields one record per CDR3 protein. The table has about 680,000 distinct CDR3 sequences, roughly 49% seen once. Source material: blood. The source is an older woman in good health. Both conserved end residues are part of each CDR3. A D gene is named only where the DNA matches it firmly. Expanded clones are given a class, and other clones once, few, many or no size at all.

NA,NA,TRBV12-3/TRBV12-4,TRBJ2-2,TGTGCCAGCAGTTTAGGGCTGAACGCCGGGGAGCTGTTTTTT,CASSLGLNAGELFF
NA,NA,TRBV2,TRBJ1-3,TGTGCCAGCAGTCCGGGACCCTCTGCAAACACCATATATTTT,CASSPGPSANTIYF
NA,few,TRBV7-2,TRBJ2-5,TGTGCCAGCAGCCAGGCCCCGAGGGAGACCCAGTACTTC,CASSQAPRETQYF
TRBD2,NA,TRBV7-9,TRBJ2-7,TGTGCCAGCAGCCCACGGACTAGCGGGAGATGTGGATCGTACGAGCAGTACTTC,CASSPRTSGRCGSYEQYF
NA,NA,TRBV3-1,TRBJ2-3,TGTGCCAGCAGCCAAGGTGGTCTAGCGACAGATACGCAGTATTTT,CASSQGGLATDTQYF
NA,few,TRBV2,TRBJ1-4,TGTGCCAGCAGCCTGATCGGGGGGATGTTCGAAAAACTGTTTTTT,CASSLIGGMFEKLFF
TRBD2,NA,TRBV9,TRBJ2-1,TGTGCCAGCAGCCCACAGACGGGGGGGGCTTACAATGAGCAGTTCTTC,CASSPQTGGAYNEQFF
NA,few,TRBV29-1,TRBJ2-5,TGCACCACTTGGACTGGGGATGAGCAGTACTTC,CTTWTGDEQYF
TRBD2,NA,TRBV20-1,TRBJ2-7,TGCAGTGCGGTAGGGAGGGAAACCTACGAGCAGTACTTC,CSAVGRETYEQYF
TRBD1,NA,TRBV6-2/TRBV6-3,TRBJ2-6,TGTGCCGGCAGGACGGGACAGGGGGCCTTTGGGGCCAACGTCCTGACTTTC,CAGRTGQGAFGANVLTF
TRBD2,NA,TRBV20-1,TRBJ2-7,TGCAGTGCTGGGGGGGGTTGGAGCTCCTACAATGAGCAGTACTTC,CSAGGGWSSYNEQYF
NA,NA,TRBV20-1,TRBJ1-2,TGCAGTGCTAGAGTCCCGGTGGGGAACTATGGCTACACCTTC,CSARVPVGNYGYTF
NA,NA,TRBV20-1,TRBJ2-5,TGCAGTGCTAGCTTAGCTCCTAAAGAGACCCAGTACTTC,CSASLAPKETQYF
NA,NA,TRBV9,TRBJ2-1,TGTGCCAGCAGCACGGACGGTTACAATGAGCAGTTCTTC,CASSTDGYNEQFF
TRBD1,NA,TRBV29-1,TRBJ1-1,TGCAGCGTTGATGTCCCTCGGGGCCTGACAGGGCTTTCTGAAGCTTTCTTT,CSVDVPRGLTGLSEAFF
NA,NA,TRBV6-5,TRBJ2-2,TGTGCCTGCAGCCCGGCACAGGCGGACACCGGGGAGCTGTTTTTT,CACSPAQADTGELFF
NA,few,TRBV15,TRBJ2-1,TGTGCCACCAGCAGCGGGACATTTTACAATGAGCAGTTCTTC,CATSSGTFYNEQFF
TRBD2,few,TRBV27,TRBJ2-5,TGTGCCAGCAGTTGGGCGGGAGGGTTCCAAGAGACCCAGTACTTC,CASSWAGGFQETQYF
NA,NA,TRBV5-1,TRBJ2-1,TGCGCCAGCAGCTTGGGACGGTCGGTTTTCAATGAGCAGTTCTTC,CASSLGRSVFNEQFF
NA,NA,TRBV15,TRBJ1-2,TGTGCCACCAGCAGAGATCTGGGTTTCGGTGACGGCTACACCTTC,CATSRDLGFGDGYTF
NA,NA,TRBV20-1,TRBJ2-7,TGCAGTGCTTCGGGGCCGGAGAGGTACGAGCAGTACTTC,CSASGPERYEQYF
NA,NA,TRBV12-3/TRBV12-4,TRBJ2-5,TGTGCCAGCAGTTTCGGGACCCAAAAACGGGAGACCCAGTACTTC,CASSFGTQKRETQYF
NA,NA,TRBV20-1,TRBJ2-7,TGCAGTGCTAGATCACGGACCATCGGGGGCGAGCAGTACTTC,CSARSRTIGGEQYF
NA,NA,TRBV7-2,TRBJ2-1,TGTGCCAGCAGCCCTAGAGGGGACGGATACAATGAGCAGTTCTTC,CASSPRGDGYNEQFF
NA,NA,TRBV21-1,TRBJ2-1,TGTGCCAGCAGCAAAACAATCGCAGGGGGCTACGACAATGAGCAGTTCTTC,CASSKTIAGGYDNEQFF
NA,few,TRBV2,TRBJ1-4,TGTGCCAGCAGATCAAATGAAAAACTGTTTTTT,CASRSNEKLFF
TRBD2,NA,TRBV24-1,TRBJ2-1,TGTGCCACCAGTGGGCTAGCGGGATACTCCTACAATGAGCAGTTCTTC,CATSGLAGYSYNEQFF
NA,NA,TRBV28,TRBJ2-7,TGTGCCAGCAGTGTTTTTGACAATCGCTACGAGCAGTACTTC,CASSVFDNRYEQYF
NA,NA,TRBV24-1,TRBJ2-6,TGTGCCACCAGTAGTACAATCGGGGCCAACGTCCTGACTTTC,CATSSTIGANVLTF
NA,NA,TRBV9,TRBJ2-7,TGTGCCAGCAGTAAACAGGATACCTACGAGCAGTACTTC,CASSKQDTYEQYF
TRBD1,NA,TRBV5-1,TRBJ1-1,TGCGCCAGCAGCAAGGGGACAGCGAACACTGAAGCTTTCTTT,CASSKGTANTEAFF
NA,NA,TRBV7-2,TRBJ2-7,TGTGCCAGCAGCTTTTCTTTCGAGCAGTACTTC,CASSFSFEQYF
TRBD1,NA,TRBV19,TRBJ2-6,TGTGCCAGTAGTACATCCCGGGACAGCTTATCCTCTGGGGCCAACGTCCTGACTTTC,CASSTSRDSLSSGANVLTF
NA,NA,TRBV3-1,TRBJ2-3,TGTGCCAGCAGCCAAGGGAAAGGCACAGATACGCAGTATTTT,CASSQGKGTDTQYF
TRBD1,few,TRBV7-9,TRBJ2-7,TGTGCCAGCAGCTCAGGGGGAGCAGGAACCCTATTCTTGGGGGAGCAGTACTTC,CASSSGGAGTLFLGEQYF
NA,few,TRBV20-1,TRBJ2-1,TGCAGTGCTCGTTCTGGGGGAGGCTCGGGGAATGAGCAGTTCTTC,CSARSGGGSGNEQFF
TRBD2,NA,TRBV4-2,TRBJ2-5,TGTGCCAGCAGCCAAGAGGGTAGCGGGAGTCGAGAGACCCAGTACTTC,CASSQEGSGSRETQYF
NA,many,TRBV27,TRBJ1-2,TGTGCCAGCAGTCCGGGAAACTATGGCTACACCTTC,CASSPGNYGYTF
NA,NA,TRBV11-1,TRBJ2-7,TGTGCCAGCAGCCAACCGACTAGTTGGAGACCCTACGAGCAGTACTTC,CASSQPTSWRPYEQYF
TRBD2,NA,TRBV20-1,TRBJ2-7,TGCAGTGCTAGAGAGCGGGGGGGGGCCTACGAGCAGTACTTC,CSARERGGAYEQYF
NA,NA,TRBV14,TRBJ2-5,TGTGCCAGCAGCCAATCAGCCAGGGGGGGCCGGTGGTTGGAGCAGTACTTC,CASSQSARGGRWLEQYF
TRBD1,few,TRBV20-1,TRBJ2-5,TGCAGTGCCGCGCGGACAGGTCGACACCAAGAGACCCAGTACTTC,CSAARTGRHQETQYF
TRBD1,few,TRBV28,TRBJ1-2,TGTGCCAGCAGTTGGACAGGGTCCTATGGCTACACCTTC,CASSWTGSYGYTF
NA,NA,TRBV10-3,TRBJ1-6,TGTGCCATCACAGGGCAATTGGGTAATTCACCCCCCCACTTT,CAITGQLGNSPPHF
TRBD2,once,TRBV20-1,TRBJ2-2,TGCAGTGCTAGGGGCGGGAGGGCCGATTTGGACACCGGGGAGCTGTTTTTT,CSARGGRADLDTGELFF
NA,NA,TRBV12-3/TRBV12-4,TRBJ2-1,TGTGCCAGCAGGGAGGGAGGTCTAGCCAATGAGCAGTTCTTC,CASREGGLANEQFF